This T cell receptor beta chain was found in a study of identical twins. Broader study findings: While abundant cord blood beta clonotypes carried fewer insertions, memory repertoires showed no such pattern.

The authors used template switching to add a universal primer site and gave cDNA unique molecular identifiers. TCRdb used MiXCR to reprocess the 5' RACE reads, holding one entry per CDR3 protein. This repertoire shows approximately 680,000 distinct CDR3 sequences, about 7.1% found once; its top ten account for 1.6%. The sample holds a few counts of this clonotype. No antigen is known for it. The donor group consisted entirely of healthy Caucasians. The sample was also reused in another study, on yellow fever vaccine responses in identical twins.

Input material: PBMCs. This TCR derives from a woman between 18 and 29 years old in good health.

CDR3 in amino acids: CASSPQLGYEQYF. CDR3 DNA sequence: TGTGCCAGCAGCCCCCAACTAGGGTACGAGCAGTACTTC. V is TRBV7-8 and J is TRBJ2-7; a weak D match, TRBD2 (5 bases). V was pared by 5 bases and J by 4 bases, with 12 bases between. This CDR3 comprises 13 residues. CDR1 and CDR2 (germline): SGHVS, FQNEAQ.